A single T cell receptor beta chain is shown here with its context. This record belongs to a study of blood T cell repertoires in COVID-19. Study-wide context: From T cells, B-cell-depleted T cells, or PBMCs came the material, which was cDNA or gDNA.

Per the study methods: Counts of nucleated cells, estimated from reference gene primer amplification, were obtained. The table came from immunoSEQ multiplex PCR; TCRdb's copy has only in-frame clones and leaves some out. V and J calls and clone size are as listed in that table; D and trimming were resolved from the DNA. Here the sample spans some 140,000 clones, approximately 84% being singletons. From germline, CDR1 is LGHNT and CDR2 FRNRAP. V was clipped by 1 base and J by 5 bases, with 11 bases between them. The CDR3 has 15 amino acids. Sequenced material: peripheral blood. The receptor was isolated from a woman of 80 years or more with acute or convalescent COVID-19. The chain combines TRBV12-5 with TRBJ2-2, with D tentatively TRBD1 (6 bases). The CDR3: CASGLGQEETGELFF. CDR3 nucleotide sequence: TGTGCTAGTGGTTTGGGACAGGAAGAAACCGGGGAGCTGTTTTTT.